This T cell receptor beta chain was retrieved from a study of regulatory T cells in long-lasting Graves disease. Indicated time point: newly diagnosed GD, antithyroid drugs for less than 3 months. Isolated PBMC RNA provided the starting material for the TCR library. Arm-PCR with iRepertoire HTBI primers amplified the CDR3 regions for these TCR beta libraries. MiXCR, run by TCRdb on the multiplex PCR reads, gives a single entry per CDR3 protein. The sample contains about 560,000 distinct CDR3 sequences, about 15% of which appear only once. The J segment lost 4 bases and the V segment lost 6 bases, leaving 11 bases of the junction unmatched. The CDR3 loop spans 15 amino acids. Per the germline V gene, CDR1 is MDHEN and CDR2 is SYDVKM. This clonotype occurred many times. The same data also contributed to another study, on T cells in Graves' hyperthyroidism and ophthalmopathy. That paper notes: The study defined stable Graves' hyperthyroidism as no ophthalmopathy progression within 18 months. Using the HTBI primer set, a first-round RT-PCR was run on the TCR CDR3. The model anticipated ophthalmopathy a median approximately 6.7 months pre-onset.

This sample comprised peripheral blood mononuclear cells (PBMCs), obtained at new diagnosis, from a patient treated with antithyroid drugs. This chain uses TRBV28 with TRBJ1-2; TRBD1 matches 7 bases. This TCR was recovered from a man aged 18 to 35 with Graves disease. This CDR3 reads CASSKDREVFYGYTF. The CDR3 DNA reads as TGTGCCAGCAGCAAAGACAGGGAGGTGTTCTATGGCTACACCTTC.